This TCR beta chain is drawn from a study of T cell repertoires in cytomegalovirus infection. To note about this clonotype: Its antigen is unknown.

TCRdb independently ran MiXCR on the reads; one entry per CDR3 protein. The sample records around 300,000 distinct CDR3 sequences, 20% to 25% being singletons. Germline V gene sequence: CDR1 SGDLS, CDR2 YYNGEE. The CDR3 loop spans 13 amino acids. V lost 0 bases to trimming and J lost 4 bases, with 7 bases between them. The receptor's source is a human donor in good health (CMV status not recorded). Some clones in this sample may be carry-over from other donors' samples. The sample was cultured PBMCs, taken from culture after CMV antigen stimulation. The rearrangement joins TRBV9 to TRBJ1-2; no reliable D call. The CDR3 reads CASSVDEFYGYTF. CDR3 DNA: TGTGCCAGCAGCGTAGATGAGTTCTATGGCTACACCTTC.